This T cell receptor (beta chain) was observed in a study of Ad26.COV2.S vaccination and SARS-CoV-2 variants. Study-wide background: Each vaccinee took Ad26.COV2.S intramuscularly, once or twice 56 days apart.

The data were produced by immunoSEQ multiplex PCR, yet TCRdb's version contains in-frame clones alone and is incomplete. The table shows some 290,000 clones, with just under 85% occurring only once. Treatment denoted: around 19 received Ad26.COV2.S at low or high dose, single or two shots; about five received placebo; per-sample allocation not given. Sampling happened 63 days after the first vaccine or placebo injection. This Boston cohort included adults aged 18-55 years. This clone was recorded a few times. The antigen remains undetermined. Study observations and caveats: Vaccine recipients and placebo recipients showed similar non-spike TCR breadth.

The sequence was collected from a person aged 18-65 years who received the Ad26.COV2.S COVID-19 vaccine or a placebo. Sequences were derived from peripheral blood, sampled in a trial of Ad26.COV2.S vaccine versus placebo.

The CDR3 coding sequence is TGTGCCAGCAGTAGGGACACTGAAGCTTTCTTT. Translating it yields CASSRDTEAFF. J is TRBJ1-1 and V is TRBV12-3 or TRBV12-4; D is unresolved. The V gene lost 5 bases and the J gene lost 3 bases, with 4 bases spanning the gap. The CDR3 spans 11 residues.